This T cell receptor (beta chain) was documented in a study of T cell repertoires in cytomegalovirus infection. The CDR3 has 11 residues. Germline CDR1 SQVTM, CDR2 ANQGSEA. V was cut by 1 base and J by 7 bases, with 7 bases left in between. MiXCR was run by TCRdb on the reads, yielding one entry per CDR3 protein. The sample records 700,000 to 950,000 distinct CDR3 sequences, less than 35% being singletons. General study points: There were HLA-C-restricted CMV-specific TCR beta clonotypes dominating the ex vivo response.

Concerning this clonotype itself: Antigen unknown.

The origin of this receptor is a human donor in good health (CMV status not recorded). Some clones in this sample may be carry-over from other donors' samples. Source: cultured CD8+ T cells from PBMCs, taken from culture after CMV antigen stimulation. V is TRBV29-1 and J is TRBJ1-2, with D unclear. CDR3 residues: CSVEARSGYTF. The CDR3 DNA reads as TGCAGCGTTGAAGCCAGGAGTGGCTACACCTTC.